The 12 T cell receptor beta chains in this list originate from one sample, sequenced in a study of regulatory T cells in long-lasting Graves disease. Time point defined: persistent/refractory GD, antithyroid drugs over 5 years with positive TRAb. The authors made the TCR library using RNA they extracted from PBMCs. For TCR beta, libraries came from iRepertoire HTBI primers and Arm-PCR of CDR3 regions. From the multiplex PCR reads, TCRdb called clonotypes with MiXCR, one entry per CDR3 protein. The table has 350,000 to 450,000 distinct CDR3 sequences, roughly 25% seen once. Here the sequenced sample was peripheral blood mononuclear cells (PBMCs), taken when the disease was refractory, from a patient treated with antithyroid drugs. The receptors come from a woman aged 40 to 50 with Graves disease.

This clonotype showed up just a few times. The chain has TRBV5-1 and TRBJ2-7, with D perhaps matching TRBD2 (5 bases). Trimming stripped 1 base from V and 6 bases from J, with 14 bases between. Germline CDR1 and CDR2: SGHRS and YFSETQ. The CDR3 contains 14 residues. The CDR3 loop is CASSLLMGDPEQYF. The CDR3, as DNA: TGCGCCAGCAGCTTGTTGATGGGAGATCCCGAGCAGTACTTC. Based on the CDR3 plus reference TRBV5-1 and TRBJ2-7, the full variable domain is KAGVTQTPRYLIKTRGQQVTLSCSPISGHRSVSWYQQTPGQGLQFLFEYFSETQRNKGNFPGRFSGRQFSNSRSEMNVSTLELGDSALYLCASSLLMGDPEQYFGPGTRLTVT.

A note on this clonotype: Its ends do not fully match the called genes, so a read error is possible. The rearrangement uses TRBV5-1 and TRBJ2-7, with TRBD1 matching 8 bases. This CDR3 comprises 14 residues. Per the germline V gene, CDR1 is SGHRS and CDR2 is YFSETQ. DNA of the CDR3: TGCGCCAGCAGCTTGGACAGGGGGATCTACGAGCAGTGCTTC. Amino acids: CASSLDRGIYEQCF.

At least ten counts were recorded for this clonotype. V and J are TRBV2 and TRBJ1-5; TRBD1 is a possible D gene (5 bases). In germline, CDR1 is SNHLY, CDR2 FYNNEI. V was shortened by 7 bases and J by 2 bases, with 18 bases between the two germline ends. This CDR3 spans 16 amino acids. The CDR3, as DNA: TGTGCCAGCAATGCTCCCGGGACCCCGGGCAATCAGCCCCAGCATTTT. This translates into CASNAPGTPGNQPQHF.

This clonotype was detected ten times or more. This chain uses TRBV28 with TRBJ1-1; D not certain. Trimming left V 8 bases short and J 0 bases short, with 13 bases between. The CDR3 totals 14 residues. CDR1 and CDR2 (germline): MDHEN, SYDVKM. For the CDR3, the DNA is TGTGCCAGCCGGGTAGGAGAGGTGAACACTGAAGCTTTCTTT. Amino acid sequence: CASRVGEVNTEAFF.

This clonotype was recorded a few times. V is TRBV3-1 and J is TRBJ2-7; tentative D call: TRBD2 (6 bases). The CDR3 extends over 13 amino acids. Germline loops: CDR1 LGHDT, CDR2 YNNKEL (reference sequence). V gave up 1 base and J gave up 3 bases, with 7 bases separating them. The CDR3: CASSQAGDYEQYF. In DNA form, the CDR3 reads TGTGCCAGCAGCCAAGCGGGGGACTACGAGCAGTACTTC.

In the case of this clonotype: A read error is possible here, since a much larger clone lies one base away. Here the CDR3 omits its conserved ending phenylalanine or tryptophan, so a read error is the likely source. The chain employs TRBV28 and TRBJ1-5; the D is unclear. V lost 4 bases to trimming and J lost 0 bases, with 7 bases between them. The CDR3 spans 14 residues. Germline V gene lookup returns CDR1 MDHEN and CDR2 SYDVKM. CDR3 sequence reads: CASSSVHSNQPQHL. Written as DNA, the CDR3 is TGTGCCAGCAGTTCAGTCCATAGCAATCAGCCCCAGCATCTT.

This clonotype was recorded many times. The chain has TRBV20-1 and TRBJ2-1, with 11 bases aligning to TRBD2. Germline trimming cut 5 bases from V and 3 bases from J; bases unmatched to any gene: 6. Looked up from germline, CDR1 is DFQATT and CDR2 is SNEGSKA (reference sequence). This CDR3 has 15 residues. The CDR3 bases are TGCAGTGCTTCCCCTAGCGGGAGGAGCTACAATGAGCAGTTCTTC. It yields the protein CSASPSGRSYNEQFF.

This clonotype was counted only a few times. The rearrangement uses TRBV12-3 or TRBV12-4 and TRBJ2-3; D is perhaps TRBD2 (6 bases). The V end lost 2 bases, the J end lost 6 bases, and 12 bases lay between the germline ends. This CDR3 region has 14 residues. The CDR3 here is CASSLSRAGDTQYF. CDR3 sequence (DNA): TGTGCCAGCAGTTTATCCCGCGCGGGGGATACGCAGTATTTT.

This clonotype was seen a few times. This chain links TRBV4-1 with TRBJ2-7, with TRBD1 matching over 10 bases. The junction had 2 bases not matched to a gene; V was cut back by 6 bases and J by 0 bases. This CDR3 region has 14 residues. The germline V gene has CDR1 MGHRA and CDR2 YSYEKL. In DNA, the CDR3 is TGCGCCAGCAGAAGGACAGGGGGCTCCTACGAGCAGTACTTC. It is translated as CASRRTGGSYEQYF.

V is TRBV27 and J is TRBJ2-7, with a tentative D call TRBD1 (6 bases). Germline lookup yields CDR1 MNHEY and CDR2 SMNVEV (reference sequence). The CDR3 has 13 amino acids. V was trimmed by 2 bases and J by 5 bases, leaving 10 bases between them. The CDR3 DNA is TGTGCCAGCAGTTTACTCGACAGGAACGAGCAGTACTTC. Its protein is CASSLLDRNEQYF.

Many counts were recorded for this clonotype. This sequence joins TRBV11-2 and TRBJ2-7; D is undetermined. V was cut by 1 base and J by 3 bases, with 4 bases left in between. Germline V CDR1 and CDR2: SGHAT, FQNNGV. The CDR3 has 12 amino acids. CDR3 loop: CASSLGNYEQYF. CDR3 in DNA: TGTGCCAGCAGCTTAGGAAACTACGAGCAGTACTTC.

This clonotype was picked up a small number of times. The gene calls are TRBV11-2 and TRBJ2-3; 8 nucleotides line up with TRBD2. The CDR3 has 15 amino acids. Germline V gene sequence: CDR1 SGHAT, CDR2 FQNNGV. Trimming took 5 bases from V and 0 from J; bases not matched to a gene: 4. The CDR3 DNA is TGTGCCAGCAGCATCACTAGCGGAAGCACAGATACGCAGTATTTT. It encodes CASSITSGSTDTQYF.